This note documents a single T cell receptor (beta chain) sequence. Measured with immunoSEQ multiplex PCR; TCRdb has only the in-frame clones, and not every one. The sample contains hundreds of thousands of clones, about 89% of which appear only once. The sample originates from a study of blood T cell repertoires in COVID-19. V was clipped by 5 bases and J by 3 bases; unmatched bases: 6. CDR3 length: 15 amino acids. Germline V lookup: CDR1 MNHNY, CDR2 SVGAGI (reference sequence). J is TRBJ2-1 and V is TRBV6-6; the match to TRBD2 covers 8 bases. This sequence originates from a woman between 45 and 65 years old who had recovered from COVID-19. The sequencing sample was made of peripheral blood. The DNA of the CDR3 is TGTGCCAGCAGTCATCCCCGGGGGGGCTACAATGAGCAGTTCTTC. Its translation: CASSHPRGGYNEQFF.